The 21 T cell receptor beta chains below were found in one sample sequenced in a study of human T cells and chemical hapten exposure. Unfractionated whole blood served as the source for total RNA extraction. TCRdb processed the 5' RACE reads anew with MiXCR; each CDR3 protein has one entry. The sample carries 130,000 or so distinct CDR3 sequences, 4.1% recorded once. Receptor source: a female donor in good health.

This clonotype was seen ten or more times. The chain is built from TRBV5-1 and TRBJ2-3, with D possibly being TRBD2 (5 bases). The CDR3 covers 18 residues. V lost 3 bases, J lost 1 base, and 21 bases lay in between. The germline V gene has CDR1 SGHRS and CDR2 YFSETQ. As DNA, the CDR3 is TGCGCCAGCAGCTCTCGAGGAAGCGGTGGGCCCCGCACAGATACGCAGTATTTT. Encoded protein: CASSSRGSGGPRTDTQYF.

In its sample, this clonotype was seen many times. The chain uses TRBV6-2 or TRBV6-3 and TRBJ2-3; the D gene is possibly TRBD1 (6 bases). The CDR3 covers 13 residues. Germline loops: CDR1 MNHEY, CDR2 SVGEGT. V gave up 7 bases and J gave up 8 bases, with 16 bases separating them. For the CDR3, the DNA is TGTGCCAGCATCGACGTGACAGGATCTACGCAGTATTTT. Amino acids: CASIDVTGSTQYF.

The chain joins TRBV2 to TRBJ1-5; the match to TRBD1 covers 8 bases. The CDR3 contains 15 residues. The ends lost 4 bases at V and 4 bases at J; junction bases unmatched: 6. Germline CDR1 SNHLY, CDR2 FYNNEI. CDR3 sequence (DNA): TGTGCCAGCAGTGCAACAGGGGGATGGAATCAGCCCCAGCATTTT. It translates to CASSATGGWNQPQHF.

The sample holds many counts of this clonotype. V usage is TRBV10-3 and J usage is TRBJ2-3, with TRBD1 matching 8 bases. With V trimmed by 5 bases and J by 6 bases, 4 bases remained unmatched. Germline V gives CDR1 ENHRY, CDR2 SYGVKD. The CDR3 covers 13 residues. In DNA, the CDR3 is TGTGCCATCAGTATCAGGACAGGGGATACGCAGTATTTT. This gives the protein CAISIRTGDTQYF.

This clonotype was seen at least ten times. The gene calls are TRBV15 and TRBJ1-4, with D perhaps matching TRBD1 (5 bases). Germline values: CDR1 LNHNV, CDR2 YYDKDF (reference sequence). The CDR3 totals 16 residues. V was cut by 0 bases and J by 4 bases, with 12 bases left in between. In DNA, the CDR3 is TGTGCCACCAGCAGAGATTACGGGGGGGGTAATGAAAAACTGTTTTTT. Its protein product is CATSRDYGGGNEKLFF. Full variable domain (outside the CDR3, taken from reference TRBV15 and TRBJ1-4): DAMVIQNPRYQVTQFGKPVTLSCSQTLNHNVMYWYQQKSSQAPKLLFHYYDKDFNNEADTPDNFQSRRPNTSFCFLDIRSPGLGDTAMYLCATSRDYGGGNEKLFFGSGTQLSVL.

In this sample, this clonotype turned up many times. This rearrangement joins TRBV6-2 or TRBV6-3 to TRBJ1-1, with D tentatively TRBD1 (6 bases). Trimming took 2 bases from V and 4 from J, leaving 17 bases between them. Germline CDR1 MNHEY, CDR2 SVGEGT. The CDR3 has 16 amino acids. As DNA, the CDR3 is TGTGCCAGCAGTTACACGGGGGGCCTCGTGGGCACTGAAGCTTTCTTT. The encoded protein is CASSYTGGLVGTEAFF.

The CDR3 loop is CASSLGVPSSYEQYF. CDR3 nucleotides: TGTGCCAGCAGCTTAGGTGTCCCCAGCTCCTACGAGCAGTACTTC. V and J are TRBV7-2 and TRBJ2-7; D gene ambiguous. This CDR3 region has 15 residues. Trimming removed 1 base from V and 0 bases from J, with 10 bases in between. The germline V gene encodes CDR1 SGHTA and CDR2 FQGNSA.

This clonotype was counted ten times or more. V usage is TRBV18 and J usage is TRBJ1-1; D is unclear. Per germline, CDR1 KGHSH and CDR2 LQKENI. This CDR3 is built from 14 residues. With 0 bases removed from V and 1 base from J, the gap between germline ends came to 6 bases. The CDR3 loop is CASSPPARNTEAFF. In DNA, the CDR3 is TGTGCCAGCTCACCACCGGCGAGGAACACTGAAGCTTTCTTT. Looking up the rest from reference TRBV18 and TRBJ1-1 gives the full variable domain: NAGVMQNPRHLVRRRGQEARLRCSPMKGHSHVYWYRQLPEEGLKFMVYLQKENIIDESGMPKERFSAEFPKEGPSILRIQQVVRGDSAAYFCASSPPARNTEAFFGQGTRLTVV.

In this sample, this clonotype turned up many times. The V gene is TRBV27, the J gene TRBJ1-1; D ambiguous. CDR1 is MNHEY and CDR2 is SMNVEV in the germline V gene (reference sequence). Trimming took off 5 bases at V and 5 bases at J, with 21 bases between the two ends. This CDR3 has 16 amino acids. The CDR3 DNA reads as TGTGCCAGCAGTCCCAAGTTCCATAATCTGGAAACTGAAGCTTTCTTT. It is translated as CASSPKFHNLETEAFF.

This clonotype was observed many times. V gene TRBV20-1 combines with J gene TRBJ1-2, with a tentative D call TRBD1 (5 bases). The CDR3 totals 13 residues. Looked up from germline, CDR1 is DFQATT and CDR2 is SNEGSKA (reference sequence). DNA of the CDR3: TGCAGAGCAACAACCGGGACGGCTTATGGCTACACCTTC. Its protein product is CRATTGTAYGYTF.

This clonotype was observed once. The chain recombines TRBV10-2 with TRBJ2-5; TRBD2 matches at 9 bases. Germline assignment: CDR1 WSHSY and CDR2 SAAADI. The CDR3 has 15 residues. After removal of 9 bases from V and 4 bases from J, the junction contained 12 bases not matched to a gene. CDR3 coding DNA: TGCGCCAGACGAATGGGGTTGACTAGCGGAGAGACCCAGTACTTC. Translating it yields CARRMGLTSGETQYF.

The table lists this clonotype with many counts. The chain uses TRBV3-1 and TRBJ2-3, with D perhaps TRBD2 (5 bases). Trimming took off 4 bases at V and 2 bases at J, with 10 bases between the two ends. CDR1 is LGHDT, CDR2 YNNKEL, per germline (reference sequence). The CDR3 runs to 14 residues. CDR3 DNA: TGTGCCAGCAGCCCTATCGGGAACACAGATACGCAGTATTTT. Translated: CASSPIGNTDTQYF.

This clonotype was seen many times. This sequence joins TRBV20-1 and TRBJ1-4; possibly TRBD1 for D (5 bases). Germline assignment: CDR1 DFQATT and CDR2 SNEGSKA (reference sequence). This CDR3 region has 13 residues. Trimming stripped 0 bases from V and 10 bases from J, with 12 bases between. The CDR3 nucleotides read TGCAGTGCTAGAGAGGGGGAGGAAGGAAAACTGTTTTTT. This sequence encodes CSAREGEEGKLFF.

In its sample, this clonotype was seen many times. This sequence joins TRBV6-2 or TRBV6-3 and TRBJ2-1, with D possibly matching TRBD1 (6 bases). Trimming took off 6 bases at V and 12 bases at J, with 18 bases between the two ends. This CDR3 has 13 residues. Germline V CDR1 and CDR2: MNHEY, SVGEGT. The CDR3 protein is CASSSRRPRGQFF. CDR3 coding DNA: TGTGCCAGCAGCTCCCGACGTCCCAGGGGGCAGTTCTTC.

This clonotype was found many times. The chain couples TRBV6-2 or TRBV6-3 to TRBJ2-7; 9 bases agree with TRBD1. CDR1 is MNHEY and CDR2 is SVGEGT in the germline V gene. The ends lost 0 bases at V and 4 bases at J; junction bases unmatched: 4. The CDR3 sequence is 15 residues long. CDR3 amino acids: CASSYSGTGLYEQYF. CDR3 in DNA: TGTGCCAGCAGTTACTCCGGGACAGGGTTGTACGAGCAGTACTTC.

This clonotype has ten or more counts. This rearrangement joins TRBV5-4 to TRBJ1-5; possibly TRBD1 for D (6 bases). CDR1 and CDR2 from the germline V gene are SGHNT and YYREEE (reference sequence). The length of the CDR3 is 14 residues. V was shortened by 9 bases and J by 5 bases, with 18 bases between the two germline ends. CDR3 sequence reads: CATRTGMGDQPQHF. In DNA form, the CDR3 reads TGTGCCACCCGTACAGGGATGGGGGATCAGCCCCAGCATTTT.

Points on this clonotype: A much larger clonotype is one base distant, so this may be a read error. The rearrangement uses TRBV6-4 and TRBJ2-1; D is ambiguous. Trimming removed 2 bases from V and 7 bases from J, with 18 bases in between. The CDR3 sequence is 16 residues long. Germline lookup yields CDR1 MRHNA and CDR2 SNTAGT. Written as DNA, the CDR3 is TGTGCCAGCAGTGACGAAGAGTTTGCGCCCGGGAATGAGCAGTTCTTC. It codes for CASSDEEFAPGNEQFF.

This chain joins TRBV9 and TRBJ2-1, with D maybe TRBD2 (6 bases). Germline V CDR1 and CDR2: SGDLS, YYNGEE. The CDR3 sequence is 16 residues long. V shed 3 bases and J shed 8 bases, with 21 bases lying between them. CDR3 sequence: CASSGPPGLARHEQFF. CDR3 bases: TGTGCCAGCAGCGGCCCCCCCGGGCTAGCGCGGCATGAGCAGTTCTTC.

At least ten counts were recorded for this clonotype. The J gene is TRBJ2-2, the V gene TRBV27; D is unclear. The V gene lost 1 base and the J gene lost 6 bases, with 12 bases spanning the gap. Germline assignment: CDR1 MNHEY and CDR2 SMNVEV (reference sequence). The CDR3 is 15 amino acids. CDR3 in amino acids: CASSLFGTGAGELFF. The CDR3 bases are TGTGCCAGCAGTTTATTTGGTACGGGCGCCGGGGAGCTGTTTTTT.

This clonotype occurred many times. CDR3 region: CASSLRTTSSYNSPLHF. The CDR3 DNA sequence: TGTGCCAGCAGCTTACGGACAACGAGCTCCTATAATTCACCCCTCCACTTT. V usage is TRBV7-9 and J usage is TRBJ1-6; tentative D call: TRBD1 (5 bases). V lost 2 bases and J 0 bases, leaving 11 bases between the germline ends. The CDR3 loop spans 17 amino acids. Germline V gene data show CDR1 as SEHNR and CDR2 as FQNEAQ (reference sequence). Filled out from reference TRBV7-9 and TRBJ1-6, the complete variable domain reads DTGVSQNPRHKITKRGQNVTFRCDPISEHNRLYWYRQTLGQGPEFLTYFQNEAQLEKSRLLSDRFSAERPKGSFSTLEIQRTEQGDSAMYLCASSLRTTSSYNSPLHFGNGTRLTVT.

In this sample, this clonotype turned up many times. J is TRBJ2-7 and V is TRBV4-3; D tentatively fits TRBD1 or TRBD2 (5 bases each). The CDR3 sequence is 15 residues long. CDR1 is LGHNA, CDR2 YSLEER, per germline. The ends were cut back, 0 bases at V and 6 bases at J, with 15 bases in the middle. The CDR3 coding sequence is TGCGCCAGCAGCCAAGATTTAGGGTCGGGACGCGAGCAGTACTTC. Residues: CASSQDLGSGREQYF.